This T cell receptor (beta chain) was captured by sequencing in a study of T cell responses to AZD1222 COVID-19 vaccine. Study-wide results and caveats: Regions 160-218 and 743-854 dominated among vaccine-associated CD4 TCRs spanning spike. Clonal diversity was possibly underestimated, and the donors were mostly white British, with more females.

Regarding this clone: The antigen is unknown.

Germline lookup yields CDR1 MDHEN and CDR2 SYDVKM. CDR3 length: 14 residues. Trimming cost V 2 bases and J 6 bases, with 14 bases left between them. Assay used: immunoSEQ multiplex PCR; TCRdb lists only in-frame clones, some missing. The sample lists 80,000 to 90,000 clones, around nine tenths occurring once. The sample consisted of peripheral blood, taken on day 0 of MenACWY control vaccination. This receptor was obtained from an adult in good health. The gene calls are TRBV28 and TRBJ2-7, with D tentatively TRBD2 (5 bases). In DNA, the CDR3 is TGTGCCAGCAGTTTACCCCAACTCGAGGGCGAGCAGTACTTC. It yields the protein CASSLPQLEGEQYF.